This record covers a single T cell receptor beta chain. The data belong to a study of CD8+ T cells in alopecia areata. Regarding treatment: oral pan-JAK inhibitor, 5-10 mg twice daily. In each case, RNA was isolated and then reverse transcribed into cDNA as the sequencing template. Clones were read by immunoSEQ multiplex PCR, and TCRdb kept only the in-frame ones, dropping some. This sample has fewer than 250,000 clones, with around 65% found just once. The germline V gene encodes CDR1 LGHNA and CDR2 YNFKEQ. Trimming pared 4 bases from V and 8 bases from J, leaving 14 bases between. The CDR3 length is 13 residues.

This chain connects TRBV4-2 to TRBJ1-2; TRBD1 might be the D (6 bases). The clonotype originates from a human donor with alopecia areata. Specimen: CD4+ T cells sorted from blood, collected at week 4, from a patient treated with tofacitinib. Here the CDR3 reads CASSLGQSGGYTF. For the CDR3, the DNA is TGTGCCAGCAGCCTAGGACAGTCCGGAGGCTACACCTTC.